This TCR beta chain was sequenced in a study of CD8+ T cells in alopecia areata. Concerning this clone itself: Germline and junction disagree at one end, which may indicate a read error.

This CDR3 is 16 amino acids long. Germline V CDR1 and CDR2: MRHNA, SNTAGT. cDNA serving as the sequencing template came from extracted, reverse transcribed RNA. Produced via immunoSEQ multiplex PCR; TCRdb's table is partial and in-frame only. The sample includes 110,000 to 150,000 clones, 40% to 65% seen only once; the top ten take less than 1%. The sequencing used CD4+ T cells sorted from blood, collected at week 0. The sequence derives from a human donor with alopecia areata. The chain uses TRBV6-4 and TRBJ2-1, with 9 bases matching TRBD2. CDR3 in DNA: TGTGCCAGCAGTTACTCCGGCGGGAGGGACTACAATGAGCAGTTCTTC. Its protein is CASSYSGGRDYNEQFF.